The TCR beta chain described here comes from a study of cytomegalovirus exposure and HLA in healthy donors. The wider study: From some 190 million T cells, an earlier analysis saw approximately 110 million unique TCR beta sequences.

V was clipped by 0 bases and J by 6 bases, with 9 bases between them. CDR3 length equals 13 residues. Germline CDR1 MNHEY, CDR2 SMNVEV (reference sequence). General study points: There was a cluster of highly shared sequence variants that was likely a sequencing artifact. In a later analysis, V- and J-gene trimming of beta chains associated with a DCLRE1C missense variant, replicated independently.

60 Vbeta and 13 Jbeta primers were used in PCR. The data were produced by immunoSEQ multiplex PCR, yet TCRdb's version contains in-frame clones alone and is incomplete. In the table there are roughly 160,000 clones, about 80% of which are singletons. Though nominally healthy at sampling, donors likely had unrecorded immune exposures. Turning to this clone: What it recognizes is unknown.

The TCR originated in a man aged 25 to 40 in good health and CMV-seronegative. The rearrangement joins TRBV27 to TRBJ2-7; D is perhaps TRBD2 (5 bases). The sequencing input was PBMCs. The CDR3 is CASSLSIGVEQYF. As DNA, the CDR3 is TGTGCCAGCAGTTTATCGATCGGGGTCGAGCAGTACTTC.